The present TCR beta chain was sequenced within a study of blood T cell repertoires in COVID-19. Study-level information: PBMCs, B-cell-depleted T cells, or T cells were the source of the cDNA or gDNA that made up the material.

In the authors' methods: It was from reference gene primer amplification that nucleated cell counts were estimated. Produced via immunoSEQ multiplex PCR; TCRdb's table is partial and in-frame only. V and J calls and clone size come straight from that table; D and trimming were deduced from the DNA. The sample lists around 360,000 clones; around 87% were seen once. The germline CDR1 and CDR2 sequences are MNHEY and SMNVEV (reference sequence). Trimming took off 8 bases at V and 0 bases at J, with 14 bases between the two ends. The CDR3 loop spans 15 amino acids. The sequencing sample was made of peripheral blood. This chain links TRBV27 with TRBJ2-1; D may be TRBD2 (6 bases). The origin of this receptor is a woman in her 30s with COVID-19, enrolled during active disease. In nucleotides, the CDR3 is TGTGCCAGCCTGGGACTGGGAAGCTCCTACAATGAGCAGTTCTTC. Translating it yields CASLGLGSSYNEQFF.